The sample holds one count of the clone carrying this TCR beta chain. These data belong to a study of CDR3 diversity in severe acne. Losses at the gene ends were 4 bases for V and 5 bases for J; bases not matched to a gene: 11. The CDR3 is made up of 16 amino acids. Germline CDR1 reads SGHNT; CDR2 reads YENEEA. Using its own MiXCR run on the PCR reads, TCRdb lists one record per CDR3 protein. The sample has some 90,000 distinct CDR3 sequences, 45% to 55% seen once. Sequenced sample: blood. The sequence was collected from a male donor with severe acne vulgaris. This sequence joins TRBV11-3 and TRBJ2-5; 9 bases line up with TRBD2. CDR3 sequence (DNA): TGTGCCAGCAGCTCGGGGCGGGCTAGCGGGACGGAGACCCAGTACTTC. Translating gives CASSSGRASGTETQYF.